This T cell receptor beta chain emerged from a study of early T cells in non-severe SARS-CoV-2 infection. Study summary: RNA in bulk from unsorted whole blood was sequenced, and chains were unpaired.

Study-wide points: Matching against VDJdb likely underestimated virus-specific expansions, favoring anti-spike CD8.

This clonotype was seen at least ten times. Its target is unknown. Researchers tagged individual cDNA molecules with unique molecular identifiers. MiXCR, applied by TCRdb to the 5' RACE reads, yields one record per CDR3 protein. The sample yields roughly 40,000 distinct CDR3 sequences, about 4% seen once. This sequence originates from an adult who was a healthcare worker with PCR-confirmed SARS-CoV-2 infection or an uninfected control (not recorded which). Sequenced: whole blood.

The CDR3 sequence: CASSVPEKTYNEQFF. The CDR3 DNA follows: TGTGCCAGCAGTGTTCCGGAAAAAACCTACAATGAGCAGTTCTTC. V usage is TRBV2 and J usage is TRBJ2-1; D remains ambiguous. This CDR3 spans 15 amino acids. Germline V gene lookup returns CDR1 SNHLY and CDR2 FYNNEI. Trimming shortened V by 4 bases and J by 2 bases, and 12 bases separated the two germline ends.